The 30 T cell receptor beta chains listed next were all sequenced from one sample in a study of T-cell memory formation after mild COVID-19. MiXCR, applied by TCRdb to the 5' RACE reads, yields one record per CDR3 protein. The sample carries 100,000 to 150,000 distinct CDR3 sequences, around 15% recorded once. Sequencing was done on a sample of PBMCs or a T cell subset sorted from them (not recorded which). These receptors originate from a man between 18 and 35 years old who had mild COVID-19 (a few samples of this study predate the infection). Cell type and time point are not known.

The rearrangement links TRBV11-2 to TRBJ2-1; 7 bases line up with TRBD1. The CDR3 has 14 residues. Germline V gives CDR1 SGHAT, CDR2 FQNNGV. Germline trimming cut 5 bases from V and 5 bases from J; bases unmatched to any gene: 6. CDR3 bases: TGTGCCAGCAGCGTCCGACAGGGTAACAATGAGCAGTTCTTC. It specifies CASSVRQGNNEQFF.

This sequence joins TRBV24-1 and TRBJ1-2; 9 bases are a match to TRBD1. Germline values: CDR1 KGHDR, CDR2 SFDVKD. V was clipped by 3 bases and J by 4 bases; unmatched bases: 2. This CDR3 spans 14 amino acids. The CDR3 sequence: CATSDRDRAYGYTF. The CDR3 DNA reads TGTGCCACCAGTGATCGGGACAGGGCCTATGGCTACACCTTC.

This clonotype was found many times. This CDR3 is CASSLAGDATDTQYF. The DNA for the CDR3 is TGTGCCAGCAGCTTGGCGGGGGACGCCACAGATACGCAGTATTTT. The chain couples TRBV5-5 to TRBJ2-3; a weak D match, TRBD2 (6 bases). Germline assignment: CDR1 SGHKS and CDR2 YYEKEE (reference sequence). This CDR3 spans 15 amino acids. V lost 0 bases, J lost 2 bases, and 10 bases lay in between.

This clonotype was found a few times. V usage is TRBV20-1 and J usage is TRBJ1-2; TRBD1 matches at 7 bases. The CDR3 is 12 residues long. Trimming removed 5 bases from V and 8 bases from J; junction bases left unmatched: 8. The germline gives CDR1 DFQATT, CDR2 SNEGSKA (reference sequence). CDR3 nucleotide sequence: TGCAGTGCTGAGACAGGGTTAAACGGCTACACCTTC. Amino acid sequence: CSAETGLNGYTF.

This clonotype has only a few counts. This sequence joins TRBV7-8 and TRBJ2-1; TRBD1 matches at 7 bases. This CDR3 is 17 amino acids long. The germline V gene encodes CDR1 SGHVS and CDR2 FQNEAQ. V shed 5 bases, J shed 8 bases, and the junction held 18 bases outside the gene matches. The CDR3 DNA is TGTGCCAGCAGCAGAGGGGGCCAGGTCAGCCTGCCCGATGAGCAGTTCTTC. Its protein product is CASSRGGQVSLPDEQFF.

This clonotype occurred a few times. The gene calls are TRBV5-1 and TRBJ2-1; no clear D gene. Between the trimmed V and J ends, which lost 0 bases and 5 bases, there was a span of 6 bases. From germline, CDR1 is SGHRS and CDR2 YFSETQ. The CDR3 consists of 13 residues. This CDR3 is CASSLGPNNEQFF. The CDR3 DNA reads TGCGCCAGCAGCTTGGGACCGAACAATGAGCAGTTCTTC.

The V gene is TRBV5-1, the J gene TRBJ1-6; D ambiguous. This CDR3 spans 14 amino acids. The germline V gene encodes CDR1 SGHRS and CDR2 YFSETQ. V was clipped by 0 bases and J by 6 bases, with 7 bases between them. In DNA form, the CDR3 reads TGCGCCAGCAGCTTGGAGGGCGGTAATTCACCCCTCCACTTT. Translation gives CASSLEGGNSPLHF.

At least ten counts were recorded for this clonotype. V gene TRBV12-3 or TRBV12-4 combines with J gene TRBJ2-1; D may match TRBD1 or TRBD2 (5 bases each). CDR3 length equals 14 residues. Trimming took 9 bases from V and 3 from J, leaving 15 bases between them. CDR3: CASRPGRVYNEQFF. CDR3 DNA sequence: TGTGCCAGTCGTCCGGGACGAGTCTACAATGAGCAGTTCTTC.

The chain has TRBV6-5 and TRBJ2-1; TRBD2 aligns across 16 bases. Germline V CDR1 and CDR2: MNHEY, SVGAGI. V gave up 4 bases and J gave up 9 bases; unmatched junction bases: 12. The CDR3 runs 18 residues. DNA for the CDR3: TGTGCCAGCAGTTCGGTAGGGACTAGCGGGGGGGTATCGATTGAGCAGTTCTTC. Translation: CASSSVGTSGGVSIEQFF.

This clonotype was counted between two and nine times. The chain employs TRBV6-2 or TRBV6-3 and TRBJ2-7; no clear D gene. Trimming took off 6 bases at V and 4 bases at J, with 19 bases between the two ends. The V gene's germline CDR1 is MNHEY and CDR2 SVGEGT. The CDR3 covers 15 residues. CDR3 residues: CASSAHGFVKYEQYF. CDR3 nucleotides: TGTGCCAGCAGCGCCCACGGATTTGTTAAGTACGAGCAGTACTTC.

This clonotype was found many times. The chain carries TRBV3-1 and TRBJ2-7; the D gene is possibly TRBD2 (6 bases). Trimming stripped 3 bases from V and 0 bases from J, with 15 bases between. The CDR3 is 16 residues long. Germline CDR1 is LGHDT and CDR2 is YNNKEL (reference sequence). The CDR3 sequence: CASSHLSGESSYEQYF. In DNA, the CDR3 is TGTGCCAGCAGCCATTTATCGGGGGAAAGCTCCTACGAGCAGTACTTC.

Regarding this clonotype: The junction differs from germline at one of its ends, possibly a read error. The J gene is TRBJ2-5, the V gene TRBV7-7; D is unresolved. The CDR3 length is 13 residues. In germline, CDR1 is SSHAT, CDR2 FNYEAQ (reference sequence). The chain's CDR3 is CASSPLSAETQYF. DNA of the CDR3: TGTGCTAGCAGCCCCCTCTCTGCAGAGACCCAGTACTTC. The full variable domain, its missing parts supplied by reference TRBV7-7 and TRBJ2-5, is GAGVSQSPRYKVTKRGQDVTLRCDPISSHATLYWYQQALGQGPEFLTYFNYEAQPDKSGLPSDRFSAERPEGSISTLTIQRTEQRDSAMYRCASSPLSAETQYFGPGTRLLVL.

The gene calls are TRBV7-6 and TRBJ2-5, with D possibly TRBD1 on 5 matching bases. The CDR3 spans 14 residues. Germline-derived CDR1 and CDR2 are SGHVS and FNYEAQ. V was shortened by 3 bases and J by 1 base, with 9 bases between the two germline ends. The chain's CDR3 is CASSFQGFQETQYF. In DNA form, the CDR3 reads TGTGCCAGCAGCTTTCAGGGCTTCCAAGAGACCCAGTACTTC.

This clonotype was recorded at least ten times. The chain carries TRBV10-2 and TRBJ2-3; TRBD2 matches at 9 bases. The V gene's germline CDR1 is WSHSY and CDR2 SAAADI. Trimming took 8 bases from V and 4 from J; bases not matched to a gene: 1. The CDR3 contains 12 residues. The chain's CDR3 is CASSSGADTQYF. In nucleotides, the CDR3 is TGCGCCAGCTCTAGCGGGGCAGATACGCAGTATTTT.

The sample holds many counts of this clonotype. The chain is built from TRBV24-1 and TRBJ2-1; tentatively, D is TRBD2 (5 bases). The CDR3 is 13 amino acids. From germline, CDR1 is KGHDR and CDR2 SFDVKD. V lost 3 bases, J lost 8 bases, and 10 bases lay in between. CDR3 loop: CATSDAGRDEQFF. CDR3 coding DNA: TGTGCCACCAGTGATGCGGGTCGGGATGAGCAGTTCTTC.

The chain carries TRBV7-8 and TRBJ2-3; D gene uncertain. This CDR3 contains 15 residues. CDR1 and CDR2 (germline): SGHVS, FQNEAQ. V gave up 2 bases and J gave up 4 bases, with 13 bases separating them. The CDR3 DNA reads TGTGCCAGCAGCTTAAGGGCCTTAGGACCAGATACGCAGTATTTT. Encoded protein: CASSLRALGPDTQYF.

The rearrangement uses TRBV6-2 or TRBV6-3 and TRBJ2-2; D possibly corresponds to TRBD2 (6 bases). V gave up 1 base and J gave up 1 base, with 7 bases separating them. This CDR3 spans 15 amino acids. Germline CDR1 MNHEY, CDR2 SVGEGT. The CDR3 DNA is TGTGCCAGCAGTTACTTCGGGGGGAACACCGGGGAGCTGTTTTTT. Protein: CASSYFGGNTGELFF.

This clonotype occurred many times. The chain recombines TRBV12-3 or TRBV12-4 with TRBJ2-5; D is possibly TRBD2 (5 bases). Trimming cost V 4 bases and J 5 bases, with 11 bases left between them. There are 13 residues in the CDR3. This CDR3 is CASSSADGETQYF. CDR3 bases: TGTGCCAGCAGTTCAGCGGACGGTGAGACCCAGTACTTC.

Many counts were recorded for this clonotype. The rearrangement links TRBV20-1 to TRBJ2-1; 10 nucleotides agree with TRBD2. J gave up 9 bases and V 6 bases, and 14 bases lay outside the gene matches. The germline CDR1 and CDR2 sequences are DFQATT and SNEGSKA (reference sequence). This CDR3 spans 15 amino acids. Here the CDR3 DNA reads TGCAGTGCCCCGGAGAGCGGGGGGGCCTATGGTGAGCAGTTCTTC. It codes for CSAPESGGAYGEQFF.

This clonotype was detected a few times. The genes are TRBV7-9 and TRBJ2-1, with a weak D call TRBD2 (7 bases). V shed 5 bases and J shed 4 bases, with 15 bases lying between them. The germline gives CDR1 SEHNR, CDR2 FQNEAQ (reference sequence). The CDR3 is 15 amino acids. The CDR3 sequence: CASSPAGAAYNEQFF. In DNA form, the CDR3 reads TGTGCCAGCAGCCCGGCGGGGGCTGCATACAATGAGCAGTTCTTC.

This clonotype was picked up a small number of times. The rearrangement joins TRBV2 to TRBJ1-4; a possible D gene is TRBD1 (5 bases). Germline V lookup: CDR1 SNHLY, CDR2 FYNNEI. Trimming left V 9 bases short and J 10 bases short, with 21 bases between. This CDR3 is 14 amino acids long. CDR3 bases: TGTGCCAGTGGGCGAGGCAGGGAGATTGCAAAACTGTTTTTT. As protein: CASGRGREIAKLFF. Looking up the rest from reference TRBV2 and TRBJ1-4 gives the full variable domain: EPEVTQTPSHQVTQMGQEVILRCVPISNHLYFYWYRQILGQKVEFLVSFYNNEISEKSEIFDDQFSVERPDGSNFTLKIRSTKLEDSAMYFCASGRGREIAKLFFGSGTQLSVL.

This clonotype was counted a few times. The chain employs TRBV9 and TRBJ1-3; 10 nucleotides agree with TRBD1. The trim removed 2 bases at V and 0 bases at J, leaving 8 bases unmatched. The CDR3 totals 18 residues. Germline V gene data show CDR1 as SGDLS and CDR2 as YYNGEE. The CDR3 protein is CASSVRDRGKDSGNTIYF. In DNA, the CDR3 is TGTGCCAGCAGCGTCCGGGACAGGGGAAAGGACTCTGGAAACACCATATATTTT. The whole variable domain, filled in from reference TRBV9 and TRBJ1-3, reads DSGVTQTPKHLITATGQRVTLRCSPRSGDLSVYWYQQSLDQGLQFLIQYYNGEERAKGNILERFSAQQFPDLHSELNLSSLELGDSALYFCASSVRDRGKDSGNTIYFGEGSWLTVV.

The chain joins TRBV7-9 to TRBJ2-1, with a tentative D call TRBD2 (5 bases). There are 14 residues in the CDR3. Germline V gene sequence: CDR1 SEHNR, CDR2 FQNEAQ (reference sequence). V was shortened by 0 bases and J by 5 bases, with 8 bases between the two germline ends. CDR3 in DNA: TGTGCCAGCAGCTTAGCCGGGGTCGACAATGAGCAGTTCTTC. Translated: CASSLAGVDNEQFF.

This rearrangement joins TRBV12-3 or TRBV12-4 to TRBJ2-1; D is perhaps TRBD2 (6 bases). This CDR3 has 13 amino acids. Trimming took 1 base from V and 9 from J, leaving 10 bases between them. The CDR3: CASSLGEGGEQFF. CDR3 coding DNA: TGTGCCAGCAGTTTAGGAGAGGGAGGTGAGCAGTTCTTC.

This chain joins TRBV7-9 and TRBJ1-6; D is possibly TRBD1 (5 bases). CDR1 and CDR2 from the germline V gene are SEHNR and FQNEAQ (reference sequence). Trimming stripped 2 bases from V and 8 bases from J, with 7 bases between. This CDR3 is 13 amino acids long. The CDR3 DNA sequence: TGTGCCAGCAGCTTAATGGGGGATTCACCCCTCCACTTT. Translated, it gives CASSLMGDSPLHF. The complete variable domain, with remaining parts taken from reference TRBV7-9 and TRBJ1-6, reads DTGVSQNPRHKITKRGQNVTFRCDPISEHNRLYWYRQTLGQGPEFLTYFQNEAQLEKSRLLSDRFSAERPKGSFSTLEIQRTEQGDSAMYLCASSLMGDSPLHFGNGTRLTVT.

This rearrangement joins TRBV19 to TRBJ2-6; D call uncertain. Germline lookup yields CDR1 LNHDA and CDR2 SQIVND (reference sequence). The CDR3 covers 15 residues. Trimming removed 1 base from V and 0 bases from J, with 4 bases in between. Here the CDR3 reads CASSIGNSGANVLTF. The CDR3 bases are TGTGCCAGTAGTATAGGCAACTCTGGGGCCAACGTCCTGACTTTC. The whole variable domain, filled in from reference TRBV19 and TRBJ2-6, reads DGGITQSPKYLFRKEGQNVTLSCEQNLNHDAMYWYRQDPGQGLRLIYYSQIVNDFQKGDIAEGYSVSREKKESFPLTVTSAQKNPTAFYLCASSIGNSGANVLTFGAGSRLTVL.

This clonotype is medium-sized within its sample. V and J are TRBV29-1 and TRBJ2-3, with D perhaps being TRBD1 or TRBD2 (6 bases each). V was cut by 1 base and J by 1 base, with 15 bases left in between. This CDR3 has 16 amino acids. CDR1 SQVTM and CDR2 ANQGSEA come from the germline V gene. Here the CDR3 DNA reads TGCAGCGTTGAAGCGGGGGCAGGAACCCGCACAGATACGCAGTATTTT. Amino acid sequence: CSVEAGAGTRTDTQYF.

The J gene is TRBJ1-4, the V gene TRBV7-2; 8 bases map to TRBD1. The germline V gene encodes CDR1 SGHTA and CDR2 FQGNSA. This CDR3 contains 17 residues. Trimming cost V 4 bases and J 10 bases; bases outside gene matches: 17. CDR3 in DNA: TGTGCCAGCAGCTGGGGATACCGGACAGGGTCTATGCGAAAACTGTTTTTT. Amino acids: CASSWGYRTGSMRKLFF.

This clonotype was seen only a few times. The J gene is TRBJ2-3, the V gene TRBV5-1, with a possible D match to TRBD2 (6 bases). Germline assignment: CDR1 SGHRS and CDR2 YFSETQ. This CDR3 spans 15 amino acids. With 4 bases removed from V and 2 bases from J, the gap between germline ends came to 14 bases. The CDR3 spells CASSRTGDFTDTQYF. For the CDR3, the DNA is TGCGCCAGCAGCCGGACGGGGGACTTCACAGATACGCAGTATTTT.

This clonotype was observed a few times. The V call is TRBV9, the J call TRBJ1-1; no clear D gene. Germline lookup yields CDR1 SGDLS and CDR2 YYNGEE. Trimming pared 0 bases from V and 5 bases from J, leaving 11 bases between. This CDR3 has 14 residues. The CDR3 bases are TGTGCCAGCAGCGTAGACACCGCCAAGACTGAAGCTTTCTTT. Translated, it gives CASSVDTAKTEAFF.